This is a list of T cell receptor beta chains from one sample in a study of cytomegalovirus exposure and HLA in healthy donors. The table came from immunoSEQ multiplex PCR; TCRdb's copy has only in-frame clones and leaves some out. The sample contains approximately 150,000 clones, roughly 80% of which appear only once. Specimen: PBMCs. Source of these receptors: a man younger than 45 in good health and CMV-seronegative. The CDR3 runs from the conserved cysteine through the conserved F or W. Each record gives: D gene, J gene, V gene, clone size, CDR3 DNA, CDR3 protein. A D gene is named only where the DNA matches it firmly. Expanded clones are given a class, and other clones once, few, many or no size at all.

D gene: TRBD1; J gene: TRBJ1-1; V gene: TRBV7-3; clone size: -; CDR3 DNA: TGTGCCAGCAGCTCCGGGACAGAAAAAGCTTTCTTT; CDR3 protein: CASSSGTEKAFF
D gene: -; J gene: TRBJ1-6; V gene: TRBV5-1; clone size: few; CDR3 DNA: TGCGCCAGCAGCTTGGGGGACGGGGGGCCCCTCCACTTT; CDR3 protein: CASSLGDGGPLHF
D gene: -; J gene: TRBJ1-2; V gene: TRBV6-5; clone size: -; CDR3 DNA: TGTGCCAGCAGCCGTGCCCTTACAGGCGACTATGGCTACACCTTC; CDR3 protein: CASSRALTGDYGYTF
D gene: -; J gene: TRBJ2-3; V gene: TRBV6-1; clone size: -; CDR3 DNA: TGTGCCAGCAGTGCCCTAAGACAGGGCACAGATACGCAGTATTTT; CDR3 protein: CASSALRQGTDTQYF
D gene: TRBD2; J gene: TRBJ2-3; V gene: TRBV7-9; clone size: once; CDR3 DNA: TGTGCCAGCAGCTTTGGGCTAGCGGGAGGGTTCATAGGGTCAGATACGCAGTATTTT; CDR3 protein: CASSFGLAGGFIGSDTQYF
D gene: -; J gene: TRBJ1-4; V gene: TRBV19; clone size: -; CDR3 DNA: TGTGCCATCTCACGCGGTTCGGGTGCAACTAATGAAAAACTGTTTTTT; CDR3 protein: CAISRGSGATNEKLFF
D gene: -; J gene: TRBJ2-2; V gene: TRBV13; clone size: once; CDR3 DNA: TGTGCCAGCAGCTTAGGCCTCTCTTGGAGTGCGAACACCGGGGAGCTGTTTTTT; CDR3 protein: CASSLGLSWSANTGELFF
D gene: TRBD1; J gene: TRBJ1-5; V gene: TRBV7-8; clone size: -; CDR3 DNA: TGTGCCAGCAGCTCCGACAGGGATAGCAATCAGCCCCAGCATTTT; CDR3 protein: CASSSDRDSNQPQHF
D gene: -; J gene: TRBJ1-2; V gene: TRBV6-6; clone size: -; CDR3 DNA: TGTGCCAGCAGTTACGAAGGAGGGAAAAGGCTACACACCTTC; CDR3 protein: CASSYEGGKRLHTF
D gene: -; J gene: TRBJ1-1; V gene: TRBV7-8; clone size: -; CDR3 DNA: TGTGCCAGCAGCGGAGGAGGGTCAGCAAACACTGAAGCTTTCTTT; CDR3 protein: CASSGGGSANTEAFF
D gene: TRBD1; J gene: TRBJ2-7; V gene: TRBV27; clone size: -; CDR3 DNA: TGTGCCAGCAGTTTCCTCGCTCCGGGACAGGGGTCCTACGAGCAGTACTTC; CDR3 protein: CASSFLAPGQGSYEQYF
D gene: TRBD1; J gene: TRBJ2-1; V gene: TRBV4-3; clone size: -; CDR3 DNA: TGCGCCAGCAGCCATTTCTCCGGGACAGAAAAGGGCAATGGGCAGTTCTTC; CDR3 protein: CASSHFSGTEKGNGQFF
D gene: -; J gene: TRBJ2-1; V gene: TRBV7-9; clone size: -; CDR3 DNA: TGTGCCAGCAGCTTGAACCGAGAGAGGGGGGGCAATGAGCAGTTCTTC; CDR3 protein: CASSLNRERGGNEQFF
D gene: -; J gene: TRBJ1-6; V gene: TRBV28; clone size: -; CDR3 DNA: TGTGCCAGCAGCGTAGCGGGTACGGATTCACCCCTCCACTTT; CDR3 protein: CASSVAGTDSPLHF
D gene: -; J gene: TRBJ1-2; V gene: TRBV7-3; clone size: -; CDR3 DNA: TGTGCCAGCAGCTTAAAAGGAGACAGTTGGAACTTC; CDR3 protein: CASSLKGDSWNF
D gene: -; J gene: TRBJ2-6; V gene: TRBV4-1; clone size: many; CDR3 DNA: TGCGCCAGCAGCCAAGACCGGGGGGCCAACGTCCTGACTTTC; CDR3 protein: CASSQDRGANVLTF
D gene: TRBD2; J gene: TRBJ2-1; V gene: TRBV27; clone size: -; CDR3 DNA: TGTGCCAGCAGGCTAGCGGGAGATGCTTACAATGAGCAGTTCTTC; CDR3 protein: CASRLAGDAYNEQFF
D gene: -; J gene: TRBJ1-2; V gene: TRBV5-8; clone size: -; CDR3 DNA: TGCGCCAGCAGCCAGGGATTTTACCGGGCCCATGGCTATGGCTACACCTTC; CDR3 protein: CASSQGFYRAHGYGYTF
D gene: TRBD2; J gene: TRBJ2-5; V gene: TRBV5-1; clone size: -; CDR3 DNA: TGCGCCAGCAGCTTGGTGACTAGCGGGGCCGAGGGGGAGACCCAGTACTTC; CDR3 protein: CASSLVTSGAEGETQYF
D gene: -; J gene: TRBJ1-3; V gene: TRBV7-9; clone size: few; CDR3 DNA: TGTTCCAGCAGCTTGTCCGAGGACTCTGGAAACACCATATATTTT; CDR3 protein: CSSSLSEDSGNTIYF
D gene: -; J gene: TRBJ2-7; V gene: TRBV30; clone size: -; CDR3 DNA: TGTGCCTGGAGAGGGACACTCCACGGGGTCGAGCAGTACTTC; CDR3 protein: CAWRGTLHGVEQYF
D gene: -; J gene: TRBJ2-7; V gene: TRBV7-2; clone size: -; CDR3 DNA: TGTGCCAGCAGCTTGAGGGGGAGAAAGAGCTCCTACGAGCAGTACTTC; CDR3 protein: CASSLRGRKSSYEQYF
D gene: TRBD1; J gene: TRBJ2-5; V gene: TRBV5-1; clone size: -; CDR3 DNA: TGCGCCAGCAGCTTGGAGGGACAGGGATGGACCCAGTACTTC; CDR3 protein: CASSLEGQGWTQYF
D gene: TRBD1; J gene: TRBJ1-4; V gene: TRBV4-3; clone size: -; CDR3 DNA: TGCGCCAGCAGCCGGACAGGGAGGGTTGTGGCTAATGAAAAACTGTTTTTT; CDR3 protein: CASSRTGRVVANEKLFF
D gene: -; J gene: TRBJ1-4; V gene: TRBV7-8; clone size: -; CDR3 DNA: TGTGCCAGCAGCCGTGGGAGGGTCCGAGAAAAACTGTTTTTT; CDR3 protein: CASSRGRVREKLFF
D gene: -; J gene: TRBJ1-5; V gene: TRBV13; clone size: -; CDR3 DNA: TGTGCCAGCAGCGCCGGTGGGCCCCAGCATTTT; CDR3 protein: CASSAGGPQHF
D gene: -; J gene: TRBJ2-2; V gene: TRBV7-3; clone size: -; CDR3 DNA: TGTGCCAGCAGCTTATTCCAAACCGGGGAGCTGTTTTTT; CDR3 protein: CASSLFQTGELFF
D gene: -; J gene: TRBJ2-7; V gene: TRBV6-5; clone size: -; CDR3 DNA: TGTGCCAGCAGTTACCCGGGTTCCTACGAGCAGTACTTC; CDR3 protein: CASSYPGSYEQYF
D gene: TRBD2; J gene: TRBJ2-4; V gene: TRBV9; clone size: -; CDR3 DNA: TGTGCCAGCAGCGCCTCTAGCGGGGGGTTAGCCAAAAACATTCAGTACTTC; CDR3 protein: CASSASSGGLAKNIQYF
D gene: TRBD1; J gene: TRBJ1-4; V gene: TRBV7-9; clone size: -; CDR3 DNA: TGCGCCAGCAGCCACCTAAGGGGGACAGGGGGGGAAAAACTGTTTTTT; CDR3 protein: CASSHLRGTGGEKLFF
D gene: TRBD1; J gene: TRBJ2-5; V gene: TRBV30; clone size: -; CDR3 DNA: TGTGCCTGGGGGACAGAAGAGACCCAGTACTTC; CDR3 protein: CAWGTEETQYF
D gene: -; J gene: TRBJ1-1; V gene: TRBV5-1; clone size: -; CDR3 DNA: TGCGCCAGCAGCTCACATGACAGGACCTACACTGAAGCTTTCTTT; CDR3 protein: CASSSHDRTYTEAFF
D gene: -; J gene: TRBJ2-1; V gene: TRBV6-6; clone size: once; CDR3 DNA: TGTGCCAGCAGTTACGAGGGAACGAAGCAGTTCTTC; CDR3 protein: CASSYEGTKQFF
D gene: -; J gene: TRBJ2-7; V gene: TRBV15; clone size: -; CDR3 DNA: TGTGCCACCAGTAAGCTAGTCGGGGAGGTGGATCCCTACGAGCAGTACTTC; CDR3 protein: CATSKLVGEVDPYEQYF
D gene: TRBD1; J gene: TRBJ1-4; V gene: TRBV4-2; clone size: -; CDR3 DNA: TGTGCCAGCAGCCGAGGGGACAGGGGGCTTACTTCGAGTAATGAAAAACTGTTTTTT; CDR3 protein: CASSRGDRGLTSSNEKLFF
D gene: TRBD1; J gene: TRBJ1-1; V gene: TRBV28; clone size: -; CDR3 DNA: TGTGCCAGCAGTGACGGGACAGTGAACACTGAAGCTTTCTTT; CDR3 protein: CASSDGTVNTEAFF
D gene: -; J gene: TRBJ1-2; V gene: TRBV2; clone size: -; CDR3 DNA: TGTGCCAGCAGTGAAGCGCTTTGGCAGGGACTAATCTATGGCTACACCTTC; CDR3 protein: CASSEALWQGLIYGYTF
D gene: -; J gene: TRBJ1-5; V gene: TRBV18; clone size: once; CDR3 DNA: TGTGCCAGCTCACTTCAGGGAGGGAGCAATCAGCCCCAGCATTTT; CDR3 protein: CASSLQGGSNQPQHF
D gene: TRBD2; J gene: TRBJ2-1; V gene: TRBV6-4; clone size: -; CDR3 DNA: TGTGCCAGCAGCGGACTAGCGGGAGATACTGAGCAGTTCTTC; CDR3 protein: CASSGLAGDTEQFF
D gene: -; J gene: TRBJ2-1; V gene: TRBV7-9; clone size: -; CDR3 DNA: TGTGCCAGCAGCCCGGACAGCCTAGCCAAAGGTGAGCAGTTCTTC; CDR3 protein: CASSPDSLAKGEQFF
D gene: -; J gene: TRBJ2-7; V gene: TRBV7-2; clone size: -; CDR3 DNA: TGTGCCAGCAGCGGGGGGGGCAGCTCCTACGAGCAGTACTTC; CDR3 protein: CASSGGGSSYEQYF
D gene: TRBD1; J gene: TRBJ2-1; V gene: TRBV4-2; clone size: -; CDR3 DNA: TGTGCCAGCAGACCGGGACAGGGGAACAATGAGCAGTTCTTC; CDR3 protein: CASRPGQGNNEQFF
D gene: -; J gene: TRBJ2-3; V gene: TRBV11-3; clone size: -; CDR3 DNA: TGTGCCAGCAGCCCAGGCCAGGGGCGCACAGATACGCAGTATTTT; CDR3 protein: CASSPGQGRTDTQYF
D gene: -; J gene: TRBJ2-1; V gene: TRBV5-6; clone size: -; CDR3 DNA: TGTGCCAGCAGCCATACAGGGGAGCAGTTCTTC; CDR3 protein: CASSHTGEQFF
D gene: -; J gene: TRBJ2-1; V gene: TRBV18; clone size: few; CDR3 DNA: TGTGCCAGCTCCCCAGGTCAGGGGCACAATGAGCAGTTCTTC; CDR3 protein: CASSPGQGHNEQFF